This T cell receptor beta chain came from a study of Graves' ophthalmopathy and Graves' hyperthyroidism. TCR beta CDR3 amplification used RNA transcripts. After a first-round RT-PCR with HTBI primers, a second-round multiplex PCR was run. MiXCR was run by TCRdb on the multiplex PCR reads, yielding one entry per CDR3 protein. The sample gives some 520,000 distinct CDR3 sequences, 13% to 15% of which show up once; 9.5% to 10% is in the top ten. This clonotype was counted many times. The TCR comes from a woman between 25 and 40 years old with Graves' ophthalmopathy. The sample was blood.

The CDR3 here is CAWSRGGFSYEQYF. For the CDR3, the DNA is TGTGCCTGGAGTAGGGGGGGCTTCTCCTACGAGCAGTACTTC. The V call is TRBV30, the J call TRBJ2-7; weak D call: TRBD2 (7 bases). Trimming removed 2 bases from V and 0 bases from J, with 11 bases in between. The CDR3 has 14 amino acids. The germline gives CDR1 GTSNPN, CDR2 SVGIG (reference sequence).